Below, one T cell receptor beta chain is given with its context. The antigen is unknown. The data belong to a study of blood T cells in healthy people across ages. Study outcomes and limitations: There was a strong correlation between TCR beta diversity and naive T cell percentage.

The extraction recovered at least 5.5 micrograms of total RNA per sample. A sample-barcoded 5' primer and a J-beta primer mix were used in a second PCR of about 7 to 12 cycles. TCRdb passed the 5' RACE reads through MiXCR, listing each CDR3 protein once. The sample gives approximately 800,000 distinct CDR3 sequences, 35% to 40% of which show up once; under 15% is in the top ten. The CDR3 consists of 17 residues. CDR1 SGHTA and CDR2 FQGNSA come from the germline V gene. V was clipped by 4 bases and J by 5 bases; unmatched bases: 14. Sequenced: blood. The source of this sequence is a man between 18 and 35 years old in good health. V is TRBV7-2 and J is TRBJ2-7; 10 positions match TRBD2. The CDR3 DNA sequence: TGTGCCAGCAGCTCCCAAAGCGGGGGGGGCTCACTCGACGAGCAGTACTTC. Residues: CASSSQSGGGSLDEQYF.